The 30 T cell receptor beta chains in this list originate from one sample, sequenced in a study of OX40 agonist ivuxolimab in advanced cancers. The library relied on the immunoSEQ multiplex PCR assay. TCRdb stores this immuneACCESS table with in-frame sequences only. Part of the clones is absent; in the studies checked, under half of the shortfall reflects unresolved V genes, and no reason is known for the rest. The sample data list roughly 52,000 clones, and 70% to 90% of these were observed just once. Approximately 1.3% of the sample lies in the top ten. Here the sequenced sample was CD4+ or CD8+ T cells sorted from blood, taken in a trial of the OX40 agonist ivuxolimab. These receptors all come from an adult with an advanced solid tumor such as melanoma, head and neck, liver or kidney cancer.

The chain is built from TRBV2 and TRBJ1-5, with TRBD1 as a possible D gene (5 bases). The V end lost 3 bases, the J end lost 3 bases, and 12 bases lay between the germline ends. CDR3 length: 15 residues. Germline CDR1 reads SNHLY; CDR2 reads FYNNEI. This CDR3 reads CASSESRAHNQPQHF. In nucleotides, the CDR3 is TGTGCCAGCAGTGAGAGCAGGGCCCACAATCAGCCCCAGCATTTT. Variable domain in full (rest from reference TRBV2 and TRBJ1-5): EPEVTQTPSHQVTQMGQEVILRCVPISNHLYFYWYRQILGQKVEFLVSFYNNEISEKSEIFDDQFSVERPDGSNFTLKIRSTKLEDSAMYFCASSESRAHNQPQHFGDGTRLSIL.

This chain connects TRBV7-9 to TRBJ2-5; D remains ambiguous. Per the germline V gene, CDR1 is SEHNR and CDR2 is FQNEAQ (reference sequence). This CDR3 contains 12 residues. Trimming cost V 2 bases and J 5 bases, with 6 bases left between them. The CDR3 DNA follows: TGTGCCAGCAGCTTAACGGTTGAGACCCAGTACTTC. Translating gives CASSLTVETQYF. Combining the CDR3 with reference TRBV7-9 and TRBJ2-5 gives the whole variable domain DTGVSQNPRHKITKRGQNVTFRCDPISEHNRLYWYRQTLGQGPEFLTYFQNEAQLEKSRLLSDRFSAERPKGSFSTLEIQRTEQGDSAMYLCASSLTVETQYFGPGTRLLVL.

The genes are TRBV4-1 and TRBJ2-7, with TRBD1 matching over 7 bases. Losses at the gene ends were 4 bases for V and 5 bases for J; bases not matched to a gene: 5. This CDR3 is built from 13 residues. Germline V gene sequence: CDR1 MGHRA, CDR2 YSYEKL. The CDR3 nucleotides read TGCGCCAGCAGCCTACAGGGGATAGACGAGCAGTACTTC. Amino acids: CASSLQGIDEQYF.

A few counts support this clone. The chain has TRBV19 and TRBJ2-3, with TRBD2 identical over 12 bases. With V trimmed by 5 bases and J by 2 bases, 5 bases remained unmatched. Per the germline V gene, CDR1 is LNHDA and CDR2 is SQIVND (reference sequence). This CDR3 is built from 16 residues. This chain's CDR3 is CASSSRLAGATDTQYF. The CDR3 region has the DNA TGTGCCAGTAGTTCCCGACTAGCGGGAGCCACAGATACGCAGTATTTT.

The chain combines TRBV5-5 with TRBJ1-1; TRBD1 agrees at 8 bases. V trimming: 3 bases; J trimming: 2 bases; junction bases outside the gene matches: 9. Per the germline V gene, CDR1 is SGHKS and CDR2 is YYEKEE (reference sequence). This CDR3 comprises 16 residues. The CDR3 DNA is TGTGCCAGCAGCTGGGTCGCAGGGGGCGGTAACACTGAAGCTTTCTTT. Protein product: CASSWVAGGGNTEAFF.

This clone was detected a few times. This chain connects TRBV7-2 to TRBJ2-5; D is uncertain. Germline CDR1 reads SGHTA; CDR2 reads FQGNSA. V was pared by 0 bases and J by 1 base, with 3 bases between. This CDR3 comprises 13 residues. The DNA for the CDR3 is TGTGCCAGCAGCTTAGCTGTCCAAGAGACCCAGTACTTC. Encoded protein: CASSLAVQETQYF.

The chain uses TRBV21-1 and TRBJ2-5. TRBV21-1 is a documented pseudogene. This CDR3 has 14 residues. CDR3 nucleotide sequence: TGTGCCAGCAGCACCCCCCAGGGAGTAGAGACCCAGTACTTC. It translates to CASSTPQGVETQYF.

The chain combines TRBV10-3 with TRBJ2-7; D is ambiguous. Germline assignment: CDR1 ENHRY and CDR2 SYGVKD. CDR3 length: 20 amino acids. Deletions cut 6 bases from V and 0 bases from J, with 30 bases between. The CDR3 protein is CAIRRKLADPIDPSSYEQYF. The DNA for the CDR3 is TGTGCCATCAGGAGGAAACTGGCGGACCCCATAGACCCGAGCTCCTACGAGCAGTACTTC.

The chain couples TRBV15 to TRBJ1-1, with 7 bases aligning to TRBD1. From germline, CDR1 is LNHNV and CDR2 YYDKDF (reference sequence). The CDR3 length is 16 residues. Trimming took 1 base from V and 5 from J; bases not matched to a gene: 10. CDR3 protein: CATSRVQGLGVTEAFF. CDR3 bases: TGTGCCACCAGCAGAGTACAGGGGTTGGGGGTGACTGAAGCTTTCTTT.

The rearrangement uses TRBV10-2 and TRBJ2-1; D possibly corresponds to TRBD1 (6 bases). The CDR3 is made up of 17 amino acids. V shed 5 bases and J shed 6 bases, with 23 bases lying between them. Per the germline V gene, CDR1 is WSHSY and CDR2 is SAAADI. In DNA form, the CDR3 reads TGCGCCAGCAGTCACACTACCCAAGGGGCACAGGGCAATGAGCAGTTCTTC. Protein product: CASSHTTQGAQGNEQFF.

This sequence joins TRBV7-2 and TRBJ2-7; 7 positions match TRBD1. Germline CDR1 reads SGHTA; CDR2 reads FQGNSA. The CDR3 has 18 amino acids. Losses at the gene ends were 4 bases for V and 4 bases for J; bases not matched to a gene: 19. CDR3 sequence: CASSSVRRSQGFGYEQYF. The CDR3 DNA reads TGTGCCAGCAGCTCAGTTAGAAGATCACAGGGGTTCGGGTACGAGCAGTACTTC.

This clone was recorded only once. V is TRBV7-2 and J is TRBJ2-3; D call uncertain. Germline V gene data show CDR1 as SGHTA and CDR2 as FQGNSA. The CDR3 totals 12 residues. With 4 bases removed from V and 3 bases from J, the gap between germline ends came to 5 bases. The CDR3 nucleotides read TGTGCCAGCAGCTCTCTTACAGATACGCAGTATTTT. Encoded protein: CASSSLTDTQYF.

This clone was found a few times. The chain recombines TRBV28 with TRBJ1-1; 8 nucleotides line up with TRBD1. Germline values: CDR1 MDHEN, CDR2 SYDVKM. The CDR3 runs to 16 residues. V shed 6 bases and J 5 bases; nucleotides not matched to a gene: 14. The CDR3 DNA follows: TGTGCCAGCAGCTATACGGCAACCAGGGGGCGGACTGAAGCTTTCTTT. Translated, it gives CASSYTATRGRTEAFF.

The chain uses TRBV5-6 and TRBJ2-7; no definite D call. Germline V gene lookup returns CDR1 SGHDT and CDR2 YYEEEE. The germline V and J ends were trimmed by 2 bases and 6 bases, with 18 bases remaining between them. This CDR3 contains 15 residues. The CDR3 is CASSFLKSRIREQYF. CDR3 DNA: TGTGCCAGCAGCTTCCTGAAGTCAAGAATCCGCGAGCAGTACTTC.

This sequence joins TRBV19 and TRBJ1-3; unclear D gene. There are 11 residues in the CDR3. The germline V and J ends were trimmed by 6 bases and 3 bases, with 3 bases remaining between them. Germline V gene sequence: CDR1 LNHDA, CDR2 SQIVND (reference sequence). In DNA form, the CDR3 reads TGTGCCAGTAGGTTTGGAAACACCATATATTTT. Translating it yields CASRFGNTIYF.

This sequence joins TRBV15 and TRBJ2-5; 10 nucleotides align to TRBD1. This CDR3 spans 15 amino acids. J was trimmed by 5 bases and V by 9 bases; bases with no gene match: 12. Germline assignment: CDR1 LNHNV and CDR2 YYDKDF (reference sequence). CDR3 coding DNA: TGTGCCACGACAACGACAGGGGGCGAACGGGAGACCCAGTACTTC. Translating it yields CATTTTGGERETQYF.

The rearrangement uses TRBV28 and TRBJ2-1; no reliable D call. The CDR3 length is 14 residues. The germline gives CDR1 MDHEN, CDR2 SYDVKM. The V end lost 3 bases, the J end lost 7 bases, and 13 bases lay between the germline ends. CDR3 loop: CASSFAGVRNEQFF. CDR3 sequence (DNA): TGTGCCAGCAGTTTCGCTGGGGTAAGGAATGAGCAGTTCTTC.

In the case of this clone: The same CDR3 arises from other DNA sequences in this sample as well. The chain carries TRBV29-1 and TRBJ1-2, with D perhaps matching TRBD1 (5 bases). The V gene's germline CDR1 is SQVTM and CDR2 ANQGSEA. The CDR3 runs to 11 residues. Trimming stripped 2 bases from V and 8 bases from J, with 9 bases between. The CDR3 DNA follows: TGCAGCGTTGAATGGGACCACGGCTACACCTTC. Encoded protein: CSVEWDHGYTF.

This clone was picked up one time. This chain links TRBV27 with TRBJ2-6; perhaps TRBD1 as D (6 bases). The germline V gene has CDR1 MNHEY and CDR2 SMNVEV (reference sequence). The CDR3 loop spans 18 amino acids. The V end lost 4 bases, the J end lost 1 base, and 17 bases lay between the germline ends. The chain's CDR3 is CASSSVDSVASGANVLTF. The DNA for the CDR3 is TGTGCCAGCAGTTCGGTGGACAGCGTCGCGTCTGGGGCCAACGTCCTGACTTTC.

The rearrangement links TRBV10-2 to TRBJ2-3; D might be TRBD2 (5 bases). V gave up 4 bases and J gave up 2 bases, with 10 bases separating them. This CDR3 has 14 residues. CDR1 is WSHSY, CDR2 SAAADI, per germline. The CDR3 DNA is TGCGCCAGCAGTGGGACCCGGGACACAGATACGCAGTATTTT. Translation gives CASSGTRDTDTQYF.

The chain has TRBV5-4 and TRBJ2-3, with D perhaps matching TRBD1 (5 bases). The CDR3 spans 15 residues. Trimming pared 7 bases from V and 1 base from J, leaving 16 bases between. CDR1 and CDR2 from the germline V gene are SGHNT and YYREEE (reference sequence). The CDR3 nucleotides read TGTGCCAGCCACCTTTGGGGCGGTGGCACAGATACGCAGTATTTT. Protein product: CASHLWGGGTDTQYF.

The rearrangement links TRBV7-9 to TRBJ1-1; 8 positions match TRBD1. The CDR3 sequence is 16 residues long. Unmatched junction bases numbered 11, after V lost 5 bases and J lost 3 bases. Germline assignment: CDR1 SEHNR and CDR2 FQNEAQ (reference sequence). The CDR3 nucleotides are TGTGCCAGCAGCCGATGGAGGACAGGGAGGGACACTGAAGCTTTCTTT. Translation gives CASSRWRTGRDTEAFF.

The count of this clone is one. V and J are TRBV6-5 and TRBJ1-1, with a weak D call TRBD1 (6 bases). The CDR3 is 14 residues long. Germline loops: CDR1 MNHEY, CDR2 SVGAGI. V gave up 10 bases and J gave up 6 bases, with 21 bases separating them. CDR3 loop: CATRMDSWIAEAFF. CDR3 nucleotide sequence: TGTGCCACCAGGATGGACAGCTGGATTGCTGAAGCTTTCTTT.

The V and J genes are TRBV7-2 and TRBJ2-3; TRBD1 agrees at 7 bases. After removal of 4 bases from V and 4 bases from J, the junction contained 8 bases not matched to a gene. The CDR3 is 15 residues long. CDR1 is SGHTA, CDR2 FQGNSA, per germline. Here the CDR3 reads CASSSYRGRADTQYF. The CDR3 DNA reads TGTGCCAGCAGCTCCTACAGGGGTCGGGCAGATACGCAGTATTTT.

CDR3 DNA: TGTGCCACCAGCAGAGAGGCAGGGGGGAACACCGGGGAGCTGTTTTTT. It translates to CATSREAGGNTGELFF. The genes are TRBV15 and TRBJ2-2, with 7 bases fitting TRBD1. The V segment lost 0 bases and the J segment 1 base; nucleotides outside the gene matches: 2. This CDR3 is 16 amino acids long. CDR1 and CDR2 from the germline V gene are LNHNV and YYDKDF (reference sequence).

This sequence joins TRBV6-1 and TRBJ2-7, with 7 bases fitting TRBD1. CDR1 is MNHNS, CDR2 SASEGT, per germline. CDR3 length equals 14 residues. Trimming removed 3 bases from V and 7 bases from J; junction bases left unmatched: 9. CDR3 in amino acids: CASSDRDRDGEQYF. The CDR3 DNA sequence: TGTGCCAGCAGTGACCGGGACAGAGACGGGGAGCAGTACTTC.

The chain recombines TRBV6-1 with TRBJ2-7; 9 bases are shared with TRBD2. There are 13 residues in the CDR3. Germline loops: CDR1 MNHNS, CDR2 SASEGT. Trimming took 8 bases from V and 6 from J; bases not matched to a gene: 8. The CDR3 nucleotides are TGTGCCAGCTCCGACGGACTAGCGTTCGAGCAGTACTTC. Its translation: CASSDGLAFEQYF.

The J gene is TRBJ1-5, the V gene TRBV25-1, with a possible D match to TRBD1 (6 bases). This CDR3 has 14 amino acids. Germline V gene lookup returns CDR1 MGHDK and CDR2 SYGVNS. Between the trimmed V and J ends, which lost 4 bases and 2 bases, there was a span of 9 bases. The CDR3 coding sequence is TGTGCCAGCAGTGTGACAGGCGGCAATCAGCCCCAGCATTTT. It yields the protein CASSVTGGNQPQHF.

The CDR3 nucleotides read TGTGCCAGCAGCGCCGGGACGGAACAAGAGACCCAGTACTTC. Its protein is CASSAGTEQETQYF. The chain couples TRBV7-2 to TRBJ2-5; perhaps D is TRBD1 or TRBD2 (5 bases each). V was pared by 5 bases and J by 2 bases, with 12 bases between. The CDR3 loop spans 14 amino acids. Germline assignment: CDR1 SGHTA and CDR2 FQGNSA.

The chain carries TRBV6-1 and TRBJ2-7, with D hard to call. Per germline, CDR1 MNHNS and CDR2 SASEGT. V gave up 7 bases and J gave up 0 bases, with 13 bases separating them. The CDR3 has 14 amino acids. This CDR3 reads CASKPPTPSYEQYF. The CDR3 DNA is TGTGCCAGCAAACCACCGACACCCTCCTACGAGCAGTACTTC.